This T cell receptor beta chain emerged from a study of blood T cell repertoires in COVID-19. This clone was observed a handful of times. Here immunoSEQ multiplex PCR was the method, and the copy in TCRdb shows in-frame clones only, minus some. The sample has over 50,000 clones; over 60% are singletons. The CDR3 extends over 13 amino acids. The V gene lost 3 bases and the J gene lost 6 bases, with 12 bases spanning the gap. Germline values: CDR1 DFQATT, CDR2 SNEGSKA (reference sequence). This TCR was recovered from a woman in her seventies with COVID-19, enrolled during active disease. The chain combines TRBV20-1 with TRBJ1-5; D unresolved. What was sequenced was peripheral blood. CDR3 nucleotide sequence: TGCAGTGCTAGTATCAGGATCGGTCAGCCCCAGCATTTT. Translation: CSASIRIGQPQHF.